This is a list of T cell receptor beta chains from one sample in a study of breast tumors, draining lymph nodes, adjacent tissues. TCRdb itself ran the multiplex PCR reads through MiXCR, one entry per CDR3 protein. The repertoire has 250,000 or so distinct CDR3 sequences, 30% of them found once; the top ten carry over 0.95%. The sequenced sample consisted of axillary lymph node tissue. All receptors derive from a female donor with breast cancer. Some clones in this sample may be carry-over from other donors' samples. Each CDR3 is given with its conserved first and last residue. A D gene is named only where the DNA matches it firmly. Part of the rows lack a size; the others show once, few, many or a class for expanded clones.

j_call: TRBJ2-1
d_call: TRBD2
clone_size: many
v_call: TRBV7-3
cdr3_aa: CASSPSGGGYNEQFF
cdr3_nt: TGTGCCAGCAGTCCTTCTGGCGGGGGGTACAATGAGCAGTTCTTC

j_call: TRBJ2-3
d_call: -
clone_size: many
v_call: TRBV20-1
cdr3_aa: CSAPSEASDTQYF
cdr3_nt: TGCAGTGCCCCTTCGGAGGCATCAGATACGCAGTATTTT

j_call: TRBJ2-1
d_call: TRBD2
clone_size: -
v_call: TRBV10-2
cdr3_aa: CASGGLAGPYEQFF
cdr3_nt: TGCGCCAGCGGGGGACTAGCGGGCCCCTACGAGCAGTTCTTC

j_call: TRBJ1-4
d_call: -
clone_size: many
v_call: TRBV2
cdr3_aa: CASRTTNEKLFF
cdr3_nt: TGTGCCAGCAGGACAACTAATGAAAAACTGTTTTTT

j_call: TRBJ1-2
d_call: -
clone_size: many
v_call: TRBV6-1
cdr3_aa: CASRGYGENGYTF
cdr3_nt: TGTGCCAGCAGAGGGTACGGGGAAAATGGCTACACCTTC

j_call: TRBJ1-4
d_call: -
clone_size: many
v_call: TRBV2
cdr3_aa: CATAPQGVYNEKLFF
cdr3_nt: TGTGCTACAGCACCCCAGGGAGTTTATAATGAAAAACTGTTTTTT

j_call: TRBJ2-7
d_call: -
clone_size: -
v_call: TRBV5-6
cdr3_aa: CASSLGGVFGYF
cdr3_nt: TGTGCCAGCAGCTTGGGGGGGGTTTTTGGATACTTC

j_call: TRBJ2-1
d_call: TRBD2
clone_size: many
v_call: TRBV20-1
cdr3_aa: CSATGGPSGMEGNEQFF
cdr3_nt: TGCAGTGCTACTGGTGGGCCTAGCGGGATGGAGGGGAATGAGCAGTTCTTC

j_call: TRBJ1-6
d_call: -
clone_size: medium-sized
v_call: TRBV4-1
cdr3_aa: CASSQVNSPLHF
cdr3_nt: TGCGCCAGCAGCCAAGTTAATTCACCCCTCCACTTT

j_call: TRBJ2-1
d_call: TRBD2
clone_size: many
v_call: TRBV11-3
cdr3_aa: CASSLFGASGDYNEQFF
cdr3_nt: TGTGCCAGCAGCTTATTTGGGGCTAGCGGGGACTACAATGAGCAGTTCTTC

j_call: TRBJ2-5
d_call: -
clone_size: many
v_call: TRBV5-1
cdr3_aa: CASSPRAGSQETQYF
cdr3_nt: TGCGCCAGCAGCCCGAGAGCGGGCTCCCAAGAGACCCAGTACTTC

j_call: TRBJ2-3
d_call: TRBD1
clone_size: many
v_call: TRBV11-3
cdr3_aa: CASSRGTGEADTQYF
cdr3_nt: TGTGCCAGCAGCCGAGGGACAGGGGAGGCAGATACGCAGTATTTT

j_call: TRBJ2-7
d_call: -
clone_size: many
v_call: TRBV29-1
cdr3_aa: CSVLLGNEGYEQYF
cdr3_nt: TGCAGCGTTTTATTGGGGAATGAGGGCTACGAGCAGTACTTC

j_call: TRBJ1-2
d_call: -
clone_size: many
v_call: TRBV6-6
cdr3_aa: CASSYETGGYGYTF
cdr3_nt: TGTGCCAGCAGTTACGAGACAGGTGGCTATGGCTACACCTTC

j_call: TRBJ2-7
d_call: TRBD1
clone_size: -
v_call: TRBV28
cdr3_aa: CASSLVQGAQEQYF
cdr3_nt: TGTGCCAGCAGTTTGGTACAGGGGGCGCAGGAGCAGTACTTC

j_call: TRBJ2-7
d_call: TRBD2
clone_size: many
v_call: TRBV12-3/TRBV12-4
cdr3_aa: CASSPGLAEYQGEQYF
cdr3_nt: TGTGCCAGCAGTCCAGGACTAGCGGAATACCAAGGCGAGCAGTACTTC

j_call: TRBJ1-2
d_call: -
clone_size: many
v_call: TRBV12-3/TRBV12-4
cdr3_aa: CASSASPYGYTF
cdr3_nt: TGTGCCAGCAGCGCCTCACCTTATGGCTACACCTTC

j_call: TRBJ1-5
d_call: TRBD1
clone_size: -
v_call: TRBV27
cdr3_aa: CASSTGTGRFNQPQHF
cdr3_nt: TGTGCCAGCAGTACCGGGACAGGAAGGTTCAATCAGCCCCAGCATTTT

j_call: TRBJ2-7
d_call: -
clone_size: many
v_call: TRBV14
cdr3_aa: CASSQDSRTGRGQYF
cdr3_nt: TGTGCCAGCAGCCAAGATTCTAGGACTGGGCGAGGGCAGTACTTC

j_call: TRBJ2-5
d_call: -
clone_size: many
v_call: TRBV20-1
cdr3_aa: CSARDKRSGPETQYF
cdr3_nt: TGCAGTGCTAGAGATAAGAGGTCAGGGCCGGAGACCCAGTACTTC

j_call: TRBJ1-5
d_call: TRBD1
clone_size: many
v_call: TRBV5-1
cdr3_aa: CASSIGTDNQPQHF
cdr3_nt: TGCGCCAGCAGCATTGGGACAGATAATCAGCCCCAGCATTTT

j_call: TRBJ2-3
d_call: TRBD2
clone_size: -
v_call: TRBV7-3
cdr3_aa: CASSSLPLAGTDTQYF
cdr3_nt: TGTGCCAGCAGCTCCCTCCCCCTAGCGGGCACTGATACGCAGTATTTT

j_call: TRBJ2-7
d_call: -
clone_size: many
v_call: TRBV7-2
cdr3_aa: CASSLEPPYEQYF
cdr3_nt: TGTGCCAGCAGCTTAGAACCCCCCTACGAGCAGTACTTC

j_call: TRBJ1-5
d_call: TRBD1
clone_size: few
v_call: TRBV28
cdr3_aa: CASSRNGGGRNQPQHF
cdr3_nt: TGTGCCAGCAGTCGGAATGGAGGGGGCCGTAATCAGCCCCAGCATTTT

j_call: TRBJ1-4
d_call: -
clone_size: many
v_call: TRBV30
cdr3_aa: CAWSVGLSEGEKLFF
cdr3_nt: TGTGCCTGGAGTGTGGGATTGTCAGAGGGGGAAAAACTGTTTTTT

j_call: TRBJ1-2
d_call: TRBD1
clone_size: -
v_call: TRBV27
cdr3_aa: CASSTTGGMGGYTF
cdr3_nt: TGTGCCAGCAGTACGACAGGGGGGATGGGGGGCTACACCTTC

j_call: TRBJ2-6
d_call: -
clone_size: many
v_call: TRBV14
cdr3_aa: CASYIDCGSSGANVLTF
cdr3_nt: TGTGCCAGCTACATAGACTGTGGGTCCTCTGGGGCCAACGTCCTGACTTTC

j_call: TRBJ2-5
d_call: TRBD1
clone_size: many
v_call: TRBV4-1
cdr3_aa: CASSHVGQGGQETQYF
cdr3_nt: TGCGCCAGCAGCCACGTGGGACAGGGCGGACAAGAGACCCAGTACTTC

j_call: TRBJ2-2
d_call: -
clone_size: once
v_call: TRBV9
cdr3_aa: CACSPEGNTGELFF
cdr3_nt: TGTGCCTGCAGCCCCGAAGGAAACACCGGGGAGCTGTTTTTT

j_call: TRBJ2-3
d_call: TRBD1
clone_size: -
v_call: TRBV19
cdr3_aa: CASSTSGTGGPQYF
cdr3_nt: TGTGCCAGTAGCACTTCCGGGACAGGGGGGCCGCAGTATTTT

j_call: TRBJ2-7
d_call: -
clone_size: many
v_call: TRBV4-1
cdr3_aa: CASSQGVGTGGLIYEQYF
cdr3_nt: TGCGCCAGCAGCCAAGGAGTCGGGACCGGCGGCTTGATCTACGAGCAGTACTTC

j_call: TRBJ2-3
d_call: TRBD2
clone_size: -
v_call: TRBV2
cdr3_aa: CASSEARLAGANEQYF
cdr3_nt: TGTGCCAGCAGTGAAGCAAGGCTAGCGGGAGCCAATGAGCAGTATTTT

j_call: TRBJ2-7
d_call: TRBD2
clone_size: many
v_call: TRBV5-8
cdr3_aa: CASSLGPQIAGLAYEQYF
cdr3_nt: TGTGCCAGCAGCTTAGGCCCTCAAATAGCGGGCCTAGCCTACGAGCAGTACTTC

j_call: TRBJ1-2
d_call: TRBD1
clone_size: many
v_call: TRBV7-9
cdr3_aa: CASSVGTGSRGYTF
cdr3_nt: TGTGCCAGCAGCGTCGGGACAGGGAGTCGGGGCTACACCTTC

j_call: TRBJ2-3
d_call: TRBD2
clone_size: many
v_call: TRBV13
cdr3_aa: CASSLETRLAGRYF
cdr3_nt: TGTGCCAGCAGCTTAGAAACCCGACTAGCGGGAAGGTATTTT

j_call: TRBJ2-5
d_call: -
clone_size: many
v_call: TRBV6-1
cdr3_aa: CASSLGSRGETQYF
cdr3_nt: TGTGCCAGCAGTCTTGGGTCTAGGGGCGAGACCCAGTACTTC

j_call: TRBJ2-1
d_call: TRBD1
clone_size: many
v_call: TRBV24-1
cdr3_aa: CATSDLPGQGNNEQFF
cdr3_nt: TGTGCCACCAGTGATTTGCCGGGACAGGGAAATAATGAGCAGTTCTTC

j_call: TRBJ2-2
d_call: TRBD2
clone_size: many
v_call: TRBV7-7
cdr3_aa: CASSLGPAGEDGELFF
cdr3_nt: TGTGCTAGCAGCTTAGGTCCGGCGGGAGAGGACGGGGAGCTGTTTTTT

j_call: TRBJ2-1
d_call: TRBD2
clone_size: -
v_call: TRBV5-1
cdr3_aa: CASRTSGRSTEQFF
cdr3_nt: TGCGCCAGCCGGACTAGCGGGAGATCCACTGAGCAATTCTTC

j_call: TRBJ1-4
d_call: -
clone_size: many
v_call: TRBV3-1
cdr3_aa: CASSQDRVGGNEKLFF
cdr3_nt: TGTGCCAGCAGCCAAGATCGGGTGGGTGGTAATGAAAAACTGTTTTTT

j_call: TRBJ2-7
d_call: -
clone_size: many
v_call: TRBV20-1
cdr3_aa: CSARVRAGPSEQYF
cdr3_nt: TGCAGTGCTAGAGTGAGGGCAGGGCCTTCCGAGCAGTACTTC

j_call: TRBJ2-1
d_call: -
clone_size: -
v_call: TRBV30
cdr3_aa: CAWSVPYNEQFF
cdr3_nt: TGTGCCTGGAGTGTTCCATACAATGAGCAGTTCTTC

j_call: TRBJ2-2
d_call: TRBD2
clone_size: many
v_call: TRBV12-3/TRBV12-4
cdr3_aa: CASSLGASGRAGELFF
cdr3_nt: TGTGCCAGCAGTTTAGGAGCTAGCGGGAGGGCCGGGGAGCTGTTTTTT

j_call: TRBJ1-4
d_call: -
clone_size: -
v_call: TRBV29-1
cdr3_aa: CSVESYNEKLFF
cdr3_nt: TGCAGCGTTGAATCCTACAATGAAAAACTGTTTTTT

j_call: TRBJ2-2
d_call: -
clone_size: many
v_call: TRBV5-1
cdr3_aa: CASSLGRQDRTGELFF
cdr3_nt: TGCGCCAGCAGCTTAGGGAGACAGGACCGCACCGGGGAGCTGTTTTTT

j_call: TRBJ2-7
d_call: TRBD1
clone_size: many
v_call: TRBV7-9
cdr3_aa: CASSPLGQGYEQYF
cdr3_nt: TGTGCCAGCAGCCCCTTGGGACAGGGCTACGAGCAGTACTTC

j_call: TRBJ2-3
d_call: TRBD2
clone_size: many
v_call: TRBV10-3
cdr3_aa: CAFTSGRATDTQYF
cdr3_nt: TGTGCCTTCACTAGCGGGAGGGCAACAGATACGCAGTATTTT

j_call: TRBJ1-2
d_call: -
clone_size: -
v_call: TRBV12-3/TRBV12-4
cdr3_aa: CASSLEADYGYTF
cdr3_nt: TGTGCCAGCAGTTTAGAGGCAGACTATGGCTACACCTTC

j_call: TRBJ2-1
d_call: TRBD1
clone_size: -
v_call: TRBV29-1
cdr3_aa: CSVEGTDNEQFF
cdr3_nt: TGCAGCGTAGAAGGGACAGACAATGAGCAGTTCTTC

j_call: TRBJ1-3
d_call: -
clone_size: once
v_call: TRBV10-3
cdr3_aa: CATGQRNTIYF
cdr3_nt: TGTGCCACCGGACAGCGAAACACCATATATTTT

j_call: TRBJ2-1
d_call: -
clone_size: -
v_call: TRBV12-3/TRBV12-4
cdr3_aa: CASSQPPVYEQFF
cdr3_nt: TGTGCCAGCAGTCAACCCCCGGTTTATGAGCAGTTCTTC

j_call: TRBJ2-1
d_call: -
clone_size: many
v_call: TRBV4-1
cdr3_aa: CASSQDLAGRMGIRGFF
cdr3_nt: TGCGCCAGCAGCCAAGATCTGGCAGGGCGGATGGGGATACGCGGATTCTTC

j_call: TRBJ2-1
d_call: -
clone_size: many
v_call: TRBV5-1
cdr3_aa: CASRQASYNEQFF
cdr3_nt: TGCGCCAGCAGACAGGCCTCCTACAATGAGCAGTTCTTC

j_call: TRBJ1-5
d_call: -
clone_size: few
v_call: TRBV6-1
cdr3_aa: CASSEFGRGSNQPQHF
cdr3_nt: TGTGCCAGCAGTGAATTTGGCAGGGGCAGCAATCAGCCCCAGCATTTT

j_call: TRBJ2-3
d_call: -
clone_size: -
v_call: TRBV29-1
cdr3_aa: CSVVSRTDTQYF
cdr3_nt: TGCAGCGTTGTGAGCCGCACAGATACGCAGTATTTT

j_call: TRBJ1-5
d_call: -
clone_size: many
v_call: TRBV7-8
cdr3_aa: CASSRRSRENQPQHF
cdr3_nt: TGTGCCAGCAGCCGGAGGTCCAGGGAGAATCAGCCCCAGCATTTT

j_call: TRBJ2-1
d_call: TRBD2
clone_size: many
v_call: TRBV7-9
cdr3_aa: CASSPRTSGSSYNEQFF
cdr3_nt: TGTGCCAGCAGCCCCCGGACTAGCGGCAGCTCCTACAATGAGCAGTTCTTC

j_call: TRBJ2-5
d_call: -
clone_size: many
v_call: TRBV4-1
cdr3_aa: CASSQDTGPETQYF
cdr3_nt: TGCGCCAGCAGCCAAGATACAGGGCCGGAGACCCAGTACTTC